A selection of T cell receptor beta chains follows, all from one sample in a study of identical twins. TCRdb reprocessed the 5' RACE reads via MiXCR and lists one record per CDR3 protein. The sample has about 240,000 distinct CDR3 sequences, 6.5% to 9% seen once; the top ten hold 5% to 6%. The same specimen was also included in a second study, on yellow fever vaccine responses in identical twins.

Sequencing input: CD8+ T cells sorted from blood. The source is a woman aged 18 to 35 in good health. The CDR3 runs from the conserved cysteine through the conserved F or W. A D gene is named only where the DNA matches it firmly. Clone size is given for some rows only: seen once, a few or many times, or a class if the clone is expanded.

j_gene: TRBJ2-7
d_gene: TRBD2
abundance: few
v_gene: TRBV7-9
CDR3aa: CASSPPAGGPHEQYF
CDR3nt: TGTGCCAGCAGCCCTCCAGCGGGAGGGCCCCACGAGCAGTACTTC

j_gene: TRBJ2-1
d_gene: .
abundance: .
v_gene: TRBV13
CDR3aa: CASSLWGINEQFF
CDR3nt: TGTGCCAGCAGCTTATGGGGGATTAATGAGCAGTTCTTC

j_gene: TRBJ2-7
d_gene: .
abundance: few
v_gene: TRBV29-1
CDR3aa: CSVGGGLLYEQYF
CDR3nt: TGCAGCGTTGGGGGGGGGCTCCTCTACGAGCAGTACTTC

j_gene: TRBJ1-4
d_gene: .
abundance: .
v_gene: TRBV27
CDR3aa: CASSFLRDGKNEKLFF
CDR3nt: TGTGCCAGCAGTTTTCTCCGGGACGGAAAAAATGAAAAACTGTTTTTT

j_gene: TRBJ2-4
d_gene: .
abundance: .
v_gene: TRBV24-1
CDR3aa: CATSAPGSEMSLAKNIQYF
CDR3nt: TGTGCCACCAGTGCACCGGGATCCGAAATGTCACTAGCCAAAAACATTCAGTACTTC

j_gene: TRBJ1-2
d_gene: .
abundance: few
v_gene: TRBV11-2
CDR3aa: CASSHDRDNPQNYGYTF
CDR3nt: TGTGCCAGCAGCCACGATCGGGACAACCCGCAAAACTATGGCTACACCTTC

j_gene: TRBJ2-1
d_gene: TRBD2
abundance: few
v_gene: TRBV5-6
CDR3aa: CASSWGLGSYNEQFF
CDR3nt: TGTGCCAGCAGCTGGGGACTAGGGAGCTACAATGAGCAGTTCTTC

j_gene: TRBJ2-1
d_gene: TRBD2
abundance: few
v_gene: TRBV12-3/TRBV12-4
CDR3aa: CASSLTAGGNNEQFF
CDR3nt: TGTGCCAGCAGTTTAACGGCGGGAGGTAACAATGAGCAGTTCTTC

j_gene: TRBJ2-3
d_gene: .
abundance: .
v_gene: TRBV27
CDR3aa: CASSLRRPGPIANTQYF
CDR3nt: TGTGCCAGCAGTTTGCGTCGCCCCGGGCCGATTGCAAATACGCAGTATTTT

j_gene: TRBJ2-1
d_gene: .
abundance: .
v_gene: TRBV7-8
CDR3aa: CASSSAGLGIF
CDR3nt: TGTGCCAGCAGCTCCGCCGGCCTTGGGATCTTC

j_gene: TRBJ1-6
d_gene: .
abundance: few
v_gene: TRBV2
CDR3aa: CASSGGDRNSPLHF
CDR3nt: TGTGCCAGCAGTGGGGGGGATCGAAATTCACCCCTCCACTTT

j_gene: TRBJ2-3
d_gene: .
abundance: many
v_gene: TRBV7-9
CDR3aa: CASSLEWDSTDTQYF
CDR3nt: TGTGCCAGCAGCTTAGAGTGGGATAGCACAGATACGCAGTATTTT

j_gene: TRBJ2-7
d_gene: TRBD1
abundance: few
v_gene: TRBV28
CDR3aa: CASSLQGSGYEQYF
CDR3nt: TGTGCCAGCAGCCTACAGGGGAGCGGCTACGAGCAGTACTTC

j_gene: TRBJ2-2
d_gene: .
abundance: many
v_gene: TRBV2
CDR3aa: CASSDSGITGELFF
CDR3nt: TGTGCCAGCAGTGACAGTGGCATCACCGGGGAGCTGTTTTTT

j_gene: TRBJ2-2
d_gene: .
abundance: many
v_gene: TRBV12-3/TRBV12-4
CDR3aa: CASSPSPTGELFF
CDR3nt: TGTGCCAGCAGTCCCAGCCCAACCGGGGAGCTGTTTTTT

j_gene: TRBJ1-5
d_gene: TRBD1
abundance: few
v_gene: TRBV19
CDR3aa: CASSVGTGHQPQHF
CDR3nt: TGTGCCAGTAGCGTGGGGACAGGGCATCAGCCCCAGCATTTT

j_gene: TRBJ2-5
d_gene: TRBD2
abundance: many
v_gene: TRBV28
CDR3aa: CASSILAGEETQYF
CDR3nt: TGTGCCAGCTCTATACTAGCGGGTGAAGAGACCCAGTACTTC

j_gene: TRBJ2-7
d_gene: TRBD1
abundance: few
v_gene: TRBV19
CDR3aa: CASSIVDRAYEQYF
CDR3nt: TGTGCCAGTAGTATCGTGGACAGGGCTTACGAGCAGTACTTC

j_gene: TRBJ1-1
d_gene: .
abundance: .
v_gene: TRBV6-5
CDR3aa: CASSYTGGTNTEAFF
CDR3nt: TGTGCCAGCAGTTACACTGGAGGGACAAACACTGAAGCTTTCTTT

j_gene: TRBJ2-3
d_gene: .
abundance: few
v_gene: TRBV12-3/TRBV12-4
CDR3aa: CASSGTGSTDTQYF
CDR3nt: TGTGCCAGCAGTGGAACAGGGTCGACAGATACGCAGTATTTT

j_gene: TRBJ2-3
d_gene: .
abundance: many
v_gene: TRBV12-3/TRBV12-4
CDR3aa: CASSLGQSTDTQYF
CDR3nt: TGTGCCAGCAGTTTAGGGCAGAGCACAGATACGCAGTATTTT

j_gene: TRBJ2-5
d_gene: .
abundance: many
v_gene: TRBV3-1
CDR3aa: CASSQDLKIAVFQETQYF
CDR3nt: TGTGCCAGCAGCCAAGATTTGAAGATAGCGGTATTTCAAGAGACCCAGTACTTC

j_gene: TRBJ2-5
d_gene: TRBD2
abundance: .
v_gene: TRBV25-1
CDR3aa: CASSDMASGKYYQETQYF
CDR3nt: TGTGCCAGCAGTGATATGGCTAGCGGGAAATATTACCAAGAGACCCAGTACTTC